This TCR beta chain is drawn from a study of T cell responses to AZD1222 COVID-19 vaccine (dated by TCRdb to about 2021). Background for the entire study: Because spike-specific TCR depth and breadth did not differ between the two schedules, AZD1222 recipients who got a second dose at roughly 4 weeks were pooled with those who got a second dose at roughly 12 weeks. Trial participants were enrolled by age into 18-55, 56-69 and 70-plus year subgroups, with roughly 160, 29 and 62 TCR-sequenced participants respectively. A total of 230 to 250 trial participants underwent TCR sequencing, of whom approximately 210 received two doses of AZD1222 and approximately 25 received two doses of the MenACWY control vaccine.

The CDR3 regions of human TCRbeta chains were analyzed by immunosequencing. The authors' analysis ran thus. TCRs in the repertoires were compared against a reference library of SARS-CoV-2-specific TCRs that had been generated with the MIRA antigen-specificity platform. Breadth was defined as the fraction of unique TCRs that were SARS-CoV-2-associated. Depth was defined as the fraction of total T cells that were SARS-CoV-2-associated. Using the MIRA data, every spike-specific TCR was mapped to the spike region that the TCR reacted to and assigned to either a CD4 or a CD8 class. Log10-transformed breadth and depth values were compared by one-way ANOVA with Sidak's multiple comparisons tests. TCRdb's version of the immuneACCESS table is confined to in-frame rearrangements and falls short of the full clone set. An unresolved V gene accounts for under half of the shortfall where checked; the remainder is of unknown origin. D and trimming come from the DNA, and the V and J calls and clone size come from that table. This sample gives 110,000 to 150,000 clones in total; 92% of them show up just once. Under 4.5% of the sample is in the top ten clones.

What the time point label conveys for this sample: baseline before first vaccination. Vaccinee samples came from UK trials COV001 and COV002, including a single-blind randomized controlled phase 2/3 trial of AZD1222 (ChAdOx1 nCoV-19) in healthy adults. For TCRbeta chain sequencing, PBMC samples were collected from trial participants at day 0 and at day 28 after the second dose. What the work shows at the level of the full study, not this receptor alone: After two AZD1222 doses, spike-specific TCR breadth and depth were significantly higher than at day 0 and than in MenACWY recipients. The vaccine-associated CD4 TCRs covered the entire spike protein, and the dominant responses fell in regions 160-218 and 743-854. Because no samples from the day 14 peak response were available, repertoires could be characterized only after the peak T cell response. Conclusions about previously exposed vaccinees were limited because only a handful of AZD1222 recipients were SARS-CoV-2 seropositive at baseline. Most participants were white British and females outnumbered males, and the authors suggested that clonal diversity may have been underestimated. Nearly half of unique spike-specific TCRs reportedly recognized epitopes outside regions mutated in the B.1.351 and B.1.1.7 variants. In the small 56-69-year group, the increase in depth fell short of significance, most likely because of low power.

Details on this clone: It lacks a known antigen. The record has no base qualities; no much larger clone is one base away.

The sequence came from an adult in good health. The material was peripheral blood, obtained on day 0 of AZD1222 vaccination.

The nucleotide sequence reads as follows: TGTGCCAGTGGAACGGGGGCCATCGGTACAGATACGCAGTATTTT. Its translation is CASGTGAIGTDTQYF. The V gene is TRBV19 and the J gene is TRBJ2-3; the D region may be TRBD1 or TRBD2, each matching 6 bases equally. The germline V gene (reference sequence) gives CDR1 as LNHDA and CDR2 as SQIVND. A distance of 18 bases separates the germline ends of V and J, which lose 8 bases and 3 bases respectively. The CDR3 runs 15 amino acids, cysteine and phenylalanine included. The read is trimmed to its CDR3 DNA, 45 bases read in frame from base 1.